The TCR beta chain under discussion was sequenced for a study of blood T cell repertoires in COVID-19. Trimming pared 4 bases from V and 6 bases from J, leaving 15 bases between. CDR1 is LGHDT and CDR2 is YNNKEL in the germline V gene (reference sequence). The CDR3 is made up of 15 amino acids. Assay used: immunoSEQ multiplex PCR; TCRdb lists only in-frame clones, some missing. The sample includes 200,000 or so clones, 85% of them seen just once. The V call is TRBV3-1 (or the pseudogene TRBV3-2), the J call TRBJ1-4, with D maybe TRBD1 (6 bases). The sequence derives from a person between 70 and 80 years old with COVID-19, enrolled during active disease. Sequencing used peripheral blood. DNA for the CDR3: TGTGCCAGCAGCCGGGTCCTACAGGGAGATGAAAAACTGTTTTTT. Translated: CASSRVLQGDEKLFF.